These 12 T cell receptor beta chains share one sample of origin, sequenced in a study of blood T cell repertoires in COVID-19. Measured with immunoSEQ multiplex PCR; TCRdb has only the in-frame clones, and not every one. The sample has 120,000 or so clones, around 90% seen once. Material for sequencing was peripheral blood. These receptor sequences come from an older woman with COVID-19, enrolled during active disease.

This clone occurred once. The chain recombines TRBV9 with TRBJ2-7, with TRBD1 matching over 8 bases. With 3 bases clipped from V and 5 bases from J, the junction kept 10 bases outside the gene matches. Germline V lookup: CDR1 SGDLS, CDR2 YYNGEE. The CDR3 contains 15 residues. Here the CDR3 reads CASSEWDRRADEQYF. CDR3 DNA: TGTGCCAGCAGCGAGTGGGACAGGCGGGCGGACGAGCAGTACTTC.

This chain connects TRBV5-4 to TRBJ1-6; 7 positions agree with TRBD1. The length of the CDR3 is 15 residues. V shed 2 bases, J shed 6 bases, and the junction held 5 bases outside the gene matches. CDR1 SGHNT and CDR2 YYREEE come from the germline V gene (reference sequence). The CDR3 loop is CASSFQGVVNSPLHF. The CDR3 nucleotides are TGTGCCAGCAGCTTTCAGGGGGTAGTTAATTCACCCCTCCACTTT.

This chain connects TRBV7-2 to TRBJ2-3; no definite D call. This CDR3 has 13 amino acids. The germline V and J ends were trimmed by 5 bases and 5 bases, with 11 bases remaining between them. The germline V gene has CDR1 SGHTA and CDR2 FQGNSA. For the CDR3, the DNA is TGTGCCAGCAGCGTGAAGTTAGTAGATACGCAGTATTTT. Encoded protein: CASSVKLVDTQYF.

This clone was observed once. Other DNA variants within this sample encode the same CDR3. The chain links TRBV18 to TRBJ2-2; a weak D match, TRBD1 (6 bases). Trimming pared 0 bases from V and 1 base from J, leaving 6 bases between. The CDR3 has 15 residues. Germline CDR1 and CDR2: KGHSH and LQKENI. CDR3 in amino acids: CASSPPGQNTGELFF. CDR3 bases: TGTGCCAGCTCACCACCGGGACAGAACACCGGGGAGCTGTTTTTT.

The rearrangement joins TRBV19 to TRBJ2-7; 7 bases map to TRBD1. Germline V lookup: CDR1 LNHDA, CDR2 SQIVND (reference sequence). The V segment lost 5 bases and the J segment 7 bases; nucleotides outside the gene matches: 11. The CDR3 covers 14 residues. The CDR3 DNA sequence: TGTGCCAGTAGTCCCACAGGGGCCCTTTTTGAGCAGTACTTC. Amino acid sequence: CASSPTGALFEQYF.

The chain carries TRBV18 and TRBJ2-1; TRBD2 aligns across 8 bases. J gave up 8 bases and V 4 bases, and 16 bases lay outside the gene matches. The CDR3 totals 17 residues. Germline V gene data show CDR1 as KGHSH and CDR2 as LQKENI. CDR3 nucleotides: TGTGCCAGCTCACGACCCCTGACTAGCGATAGGTGGGATGAGCAGTTCTTC. It translates to CASSRPLTSDRWDEQFF.

The genes are TRBV10-1 and TRBJ2-7; D may be TRBD1 (6 bases). The V gene lost 7 bases and the J gene lost 1 base, with 11 bases spanning the gap. There are 13 residues in the CDR3. Germline lookup yields CDR1 WNHNN and CDR2 SYGVQD (reference sequence). The CDR3 region has the DNA TGCGCCAGCAAGTTGACAGGTTCCTACGAGCAGTACTTC. It translates to CASKLTGSYEQYF.

This clone has just a few counts. The chain has TRBV6-2 or TRBV6-3 and TRBJ1-1; possibly TRBD1 for D (6 bases). Trimming removed 2 bases from V and 5 bases from J, with 12 bases in between. This CDR3 contains 14 residues. CDR1 MNHEY and CDR2 SVGEGT come from the germline V gene. CDR3 coding DNA: TGTGCCAGCAGTTACGTGGGGGCGTGGACTGAAGCTTTCTTT. Its translation is CASSYVGAWTEAFF.

This chain uses TRBV12-3 or TRBV12-4 with TRBJ1-1; weak D call: TRBD1 (5 bases). V lost 6 bases, J lost 11 bases, and 13 bases lay in between. There are 11 residues in the CDR3. CDR3 bases: TGTGCCAGCAGCTCCCGGGGGGAGGCTTTCTTT. Translated, it gives CASSSRGEAFF.

The chain couples TRBV9 to TRBJ2-7; D possibly corresponds to TRBD2 (6 bases). Germline-derived CDR1 and CDR2 are SGDLS and YYNGEE. The CDR3 sequence is 15 residues long. V lost 0 bases to trimming and J lost 4 bases, with 14 bases between them. The CDR3 coding sequence is TGTGCCAGCAGCGTAGCGCCCCTTGCGGGGTACGAGCAGTACTTC. This sequence encodes CASSVAPLAGYEQYF.

CDR3 in amino acids: CASSELAGGSGYTF. CDR3 bases: TGTGCCAGCAGTGAACTGGCAGGGGGCAGCGGCTACACCTTC. The chain is built from TRBV6-1 and TRBJ1-2; the match to TRBD1 covers 8 bases. This CDR3 contains 14 residues. CDR1 and CDR2 (germline): MNHNS, SASEGT. With 2 bases clipped from V and 8 bases from J, the junction kept 7 bases outside the gene matches.

The rearrangement links TRBV5-4 to TRBJ1-1; the D is unclear. Trimming cost V 0 bases and J 4 bases, with 13 bases left between them. The CDR3 has 15 amino acids. Germline V gene sequence: CDR1 SGHNT, CDR2 YYREEE (reference sequence). In DNA form, the CDR3 reads TGTGCCAGCAGCTTGGGCCGCGGGTTAGGCACTGAAGCTTTCTTT. It specifies CASSLGRGLGTEAFF. The variable domain in full, completed from reference TRBV5-4 and TRBJ1-1, reads ETGVTQSPTHLIKTRGQQVTLRCSSQSGHNTVSWYQQALGQGPQFIFQYYREEENGRGNFPPRFSGLQFPNYSSELNVNALELDDSALYLCASSLGRGLGTEAFFGQGTRLTVV.